Below are 29 T cell receptor beta chains sequenced from a single sample in a study of blood T cell repertoires in COVID-19 (TCRdb year 2020). Libraries came from the immunoSEQ multiplex PCR assay. Drawn from immuneACCESS, this table holds only the in-frame rearrangements with V and J called that TCRdb kept. Clones are partly lost; checked studies trace under half to an unresolved V gene and leave the rest unexplained. The sample table lists around 190,000 clones, roughly 82% of them with a count of one. The ten largest clones capture approximately 8% of the sample. Sample: peripheral blood. The receptors were sampled from a woman aged 55-70 years with COVID-19, enrolled during active disease.

The chain links TRBV6-5 to TRBJ1-4; D is uncertain. The germline gives CDR1 MNHEY, CDR2 SVGAGI. The CDR3 loop spans 14 amino acids. The V end was cut by 7 bases, the J end by 2 bases, with 11 bases between. CDR3 sequence reads: CASIREATNEKLFF. The CDR3 nucleotides are TGTGCCAGCATAAGAGAGGCTACTAATGAAAAACTGTTTTTT.

The chain has TRBV21-1 and TRBJ2-1; the DNA was not used to check the table's D call, TRBD1. TRBV21-1 is noted as a pseudogene. CDR3 size: 19 residues. CDR3 nucleotides: TGTGCCAGCAGCAAAGGGTGGGGCTTAAGTCCAACCTCCTACAATGAGCAGTTCTTC. It encodes CASSKGWGLSPTSYNEQFF.

The chain combines TRBV29-1 with TRBJ2-4; a weak D match, TRBD2 (5 bases). The CDR3 consists of 14 residues. Trimming took off 4 bases at V and 2 bases at J, with 12 bases between the two ends. Germline CDR1 reads SQVTM; CDR2 reads ANQGSEA. The CDR3 nucleotides read TGCAGCGTTGCGTTCTCGGGGACCAAAAACATTCAGTACTTC. Protein product: CSVAFSGTKNIQYF. Combining the CDR3 with reference TRBV29-1 and TRBJ2-4 gives the whole variable domain SAVISQKPSRDICQRGTSLTIQCQVDSQVTMMFWYRQQPGQSLTLIATANQGSEATYESGFVIDKFPISRPNLTFSTLTVSNMSPEDSSIYLCSVAFSGTKNIQYFGAGTRLSVL.

The chain combines TRBV5-4 with TRBJ1-2; 7 positions match TRBD1. CDR3 length equals 14 residues. Germline CDR1 SGHNT, CDR2 YYREEE (reference sequence). J gave up 2 bases and V 2 bases, and 3 bases lay outside the gene matches. The CDR3 reads CASSFGTANYGYTF. DNA of the CDR3: TGTGCCAGCAGCTTCGGGACAGCCAACTATGGCTACACCTTC.

The rearrangement joins TRBV5-1 to TRBJ2-3; D is perhaps TRBD2 (5 bases). The germline V gene has CDR1 SGHRS and CDR2 YFSETQ. CDR3 length: 15 residues. V lost 2 bases, J lost 2 bases, and 12 bases lay in between. CDR3 in amino acids: CASSFIGLHTDTQYF. The CDR3, as DNA: TGCGCCAGCAGCTTCATTGGACTGCACACAGATACGCAGTATTTT.

The V gene is TRBV7-8, the J gene TRBJ1-5, with TRBD1 matching 10 bases. Looked up from germline, CDR1 is SGHVS and CDR2 is FQNEAQ. The CDR3 runs 21 residues. V shed 1 base, J shed 4 bases, and the junction held 19 bases outside the gene matches. In nucleotides, the CDR3 is TGTGCCAGCAGCTTAGTATCCTTTAATTGGGGACAGGGGCTCTCTAATCAGCCCCAGCATTTT. Translated: CASSLVSFNWGQGLSNQPQHF. Filled out from reference TRBV7-8 and TRBJ1-5, the complete variable domain reads GAGVSQSPRYKVAKRGQDVALRCDPISGHVSLFWYQQALGQGPEFLTYFQNEAQLDKSGLPSDRFFAERPEGSVSTLKIQRTQQEDSAVYLCASSLVSFNWGQGLSNQPQHFGDGTRLSIL.

CDR3 sequence (DNA): TGTGCCAGCAGTTACTCTACTGGCGGGGCAGTAAGCTCCTACGAGCAGTACGTC. It is translated as CASSYSTGGAVSSYEQYV. The genes are TRBV6-2 or TRBV6-3 and TRBJ2-7, with D maybe TRBD2 (6 bases). Trimming shortened V by 0 bases and J by 0 bases, and 18 bases separated the two germline ends. Germline V gives CDR1 MNHEY, CDR2 SVGEGT. This CDR3 has 18 amino acids.

The V gene is TRBV19, the J gene TRBJ1-6; D perhaps matches TRBD1 (5 bases). Germline V gene lookup returns CDR1 LNHDA and CDR2 SQIVND (reference sequence). CDR3 length: 14 residues. V gave up 6 bases and J gave up 9 bases, with 15 bases separating them. The chain's CDR3 is CASSGGGGSSPLHF. The CDR3 region has the DNA TGTGCCAGTAGCGGCGGGGGGGGTAGTTCACCCCTCCACTTT.

This clone appeared a few times. CDR3 sequence: CASRRAGVTEDEQFF. DNA of the CDR3: TGCGCCAGCAGGAGAGCGGGAGTTACCGAAGATGAGCAGTTCTTC. The chain has TRBV10-2 and TRBJ2-1; 8 bases line up with TRBD2. V lost 6 bases, J lost 8 bases, and 12 bases stayed unmatched. Germline-derived CDR1 and CDR2 are WSHSY and SAAADI. The CDR3 has 15 residues.

The genes are TRBV4-1 and TRBJ2-3, with 9 bases that match TRBD2. CDR1 is MGHRA and CDR2 is YSYEKL in the germline V gene. The V gene end was trimmed by 1 base and the J gene end by 2 bases; junction bases not matched to a gene: 7. The CDR3 contains 17 residues. CDR3 sequence reads: CASSQALAGAYTDTQYF. CDR3 nucleotides: TGCGCCAGCAGCCAAGCCTTAGCGGGGGCCTACACAGATACGCAGTATTTT.

The chain has TRBV27 and TRBJ2-7, with D perhaps TRBD2 (7 bases). With 6 bases removed from V and 1 base from J, the gap between germline ends came to 16 bases. CDR1 and CDR2 from the germline V gene are MNHEY and SMNVEV (reference sequence). The CDR3 sequence is 15 residues long. As DNA, the CDR3 is TGTGCCAGCAGGGGGACGGGGGGCGTATCCTACGAGCAGTACGTC. This encodes CASRGTGGVSYEQYV.

The J gene is TRBJ2-7, the V gene TRBV5-1; 8 positions agree with TRBD2. V gave up 3 bases and J gave up 6 bases; unmatched junction bases: 8. Germline CDR1 and CDR2: SGHRS and YFSETQ. The CDR3 sequence is 14 residues long. The chain's CDR3 is CASSSEAGVGEQYF. CDR3 nucleotides: TGCGCCAGCAGCTCAGAAGCGGGAGTGGGCGAGCAGTACTTC.

The table lists this clone with a few counts. The rearrangement links TRBV28 to TRBJ2-2; D possibly corresponds to TRBD2 (6 bases). The germline gives CDR1 MDHEN, CDR2 SYDVKM. Trimming shortened V by 3 bases and J by 6 bases, and 17 bases separated the two germline ends. The CDR3 extends over 16 amino acids. CDR3 coding DNA: TGTGCCAGCAGTTTTCGGGAGTCACGTCGTGCCGGGGAGCTGTTTTTT. Its translation: CASSFRESRRAGELFF.

This rearrangement joins TRBV5-6 to TRBJ1-5, with D possibly matching TRBD1 (5 bases). This CDR3 contains 15 residues. Germline CDR1 reads SGHDT; CDR2 reads YYEEEE. The V end was cut by 3 bases, the J end by 7 bases, with 17 bases between. CDR3 sequence: CASSSLESGRQPQHF. CDR3 nucleotides: TGTGCCAGCAGCTCCCTTGAGTCAGGGCGACAGCCCCAGCATTTT. The full variable domain, its missing parts supplied by reference TRBV5-6 and TRBJ1-5, is DAGVTQSPTHLIKTRGQQVTLRCSPKSGHDTVSWYQQALGQGPQFIFQYYEEEERQRGNFPDRFSGHQFPNYSSELNVNALLLGDSALYLCASSSLESGRQPQHFGDGTRLSIL.

This sequence joins TRBV7-8 and TRBJ2-2, with a possible D match to TRBD1 (5 bases). The V gene lost 4 bases and the J gene lost 1 base, with 16 bases spanning the gap. Germline CDR1 and CDR2: SGHVS and FQNEAQ. The CDR3 length is 17 residues. CDR3 loop: CASSSRFGAGNTGELFF. The CDR3 DNA reads as TGTGCCAGCAGCTCAAGGTTTGGGGCAGGGAACACCGGGGAGCTGTTTTTT.

This clone was found once. The genes are TRBV30 and TRBJ1-2, with D perhaps TRBD1 (6 bases). With 3 bases removed from V and 7 bases from J, the gap between germline ends came to 9 bases. The germline gives CDR1 GTSNPN, CDR2 SVGIG (reference sequence). The CDR3 extends over 11 amino acids. CDR3 protein: CAWSRGSGYTF. The CDR3 DNA reads TGTGCCTGGAGCAGGGGATCTGGCTACACCTTC.

In this sample, this clone turned up once. The gene calls are TRBV6-1 and TRBJ1-4; 8 positions match TRBD1. V was clipped by 1 base and J by 8 bases; unmatched bases: 6. CDR3 size: 15 residues. Germline V gene lookup returns CDR1 MNHNS and CDR2 SASEGT. The CDR3 loop reads CASSEVWDRPEKLFF. The CDR3 DNA is TGTGCCAGCAGTGAAGTGTGGGACAGGCCCGAAAAACTGTTTTTT.

The chain is built from TRBV5-6 and TRBJ2-5, with a weak D call TRBD1 (5 bases). The CDR3 sequence is 13 residues long. Trimming shortened V by 1 base and J by 5 bases, and 9 bases separated the two germline ends. From germline, CDR1 is SGHDT and CDR2 YYEEEE. CDR3 sequence (DNA): TGTGCCAGCAGCTTGCCAGGGCTGGAGACCCAGTACTTC. Translated, it gives CASSLPGLETQYF.

The J gene is TRBJ1-5, the V gene TRBV5-6, with D possibly being TRBD1 (5 bases). The CDR3 is made up of 16 amino acids. The ends were cut back, 0 bases at V and 2 bases at J, with 12 bases in the middle. Per germline, CDR1 SGHDT and CDR2 YYEEEE. CDR3 protein: CASSLAAGMGNQPQHF. For the CDR3, the DNA is TGTGCCAGCAGCTTGGCCGCAGGGATGGGCAATCAGCCCCAGCATTTT.

In DNA form, the CDR3 reads TGTGCCAGCGAGGGGGGACAGGGCCCTGGCTACACCTTC. The encoded protein is CASEGGQGPGYTF. This rearrangement joins TRBV9 to TRBJ1-2; 9 bases align to TRBD1. The CDR3 covers 13 residues. J gave up 7 bases and V 7 bases, and 8 bases lay outside the gene matches. Germline V gene data show CDR1 as SGDLS and CDR2 as YYNGEE. Full variable domain (rest looked up from reference TRBV9 and TRBJ1-2): DSGVTQTPKHLITATGQRVTLRCSPRSGDLSVYWYQQSLDQGLQFLIQYYNGEERAKGNILERFSAQQFPDLHSELNLSSLELGDSALYFCASEGGQGPGYTFGSGTRLTVV.

CDR3 sequence: CASSRWTGGPGNEQFF. DNA of the CDR3: TGTGCCAGCAGCCGCTGGACGGGGGGGCCTGGAAATGAGCAGTTCTTC. The chain carries TRBV7-2 and TRBJ2-1; 8 bases line up with TRBD2. CDR3 length: 16 amino acids. CDR1 is SGHTA, CDR2 FQGNSA, per germline. V was pared by 5 bases and J by 7 bases, with 13 bases of the junction left unmatched.

The chain links TRBV5-6 to TRBJ2-3; a weak D match, TRBD2 (5 bases). The CDR3 has 16 amino acids. Trimming took off 0 bases at V and 0 bases at J, with 11 bases between the two ends. Germline CDR1 reads SGHDT; CDR2 reads YYEEEE. CDR3 sequence reads: CASSLGLGASTDTQYF. The CDR3 DNA is TGTGCCAGCAGCTTGGGTCTGGGAGCTAGCACAGATACGCAGTATTTT. Combining the CDR3 with reference TRBV5-6 and TRBJ2-3 gives the whole variable domain DAGVTQSPTHLIKTRGQQVTLRCSPKSGHDTVSWYQQALGQGPQFIFQYYEEEERQRGNFPDRFSGHQFPNYSSELNVNALLLGDSALYLCASSLGLGASTDTQYFGPGTRLTVL.

This clone was detected only once. The rearrangement joins TRBV5-1 to TRBJ2-1, with 15 positions matching TRBD2. The germline CDR1 and CDR2 sequences are SGHRS and YFSETQ. The CDR3 runs to 20 residues. V was clipped by 3 bases and J by 1 base; unmatched bases: 11. The CDR3 nucleotides are TGCGCCAGCAGCTCTCCTTACGGGACTAGCGGGAGGAGTTCCTACAATGAGCAGTTCTTC. Amino acid sequence: CASSSPYGTSGRSSYNEQFF.

V usage is TRBV27 and J usage is TRBJ2-3; D remains unclear. The ends were cut back, 2 bases at V and 8 bases at J, with 17 bases in the middle. The CDR3 totals 15 residues. The germline V gene has CDR1 MNHEY and CDR2 SMNVEV (reference sequence). CDR3 region: CASSLVSTPRGTQYF. Written as DNA, the CDR3 is TGTGCCAGCAGTTTAGTGAGTACCCCGAGAGGTACGCAGTATTTT.

This clone was counted between two and nine times. The chain employs TRBV18 and TRBJ2-1; tentatively, D is TRBD1 (5 bases). This CDR3 contains 15 residues. Trimming took 6 bases from V and 2 from J, leaving 14 bases between them. The germline V gene encodes CDR1 KGHSH and CDR2 LQKENI. The CDR3 protein is CASSPQGSPYNEQFF. In DNA form, the CDR3 reads TGTGCCAGCTCCCCCCAGGGTTCCCCCTACAATGAGCAGTTCTTC.

CDR3 residues: CASSIGLANEQFF. CDR3 DNA sequence: TGTGCCAGCAGCATAGGACTAGCCAATGAGCAGTTCTTC. V usage is TRBV7-3 and J usage is TRBJ2-1; 8 bases map to TRBD2. CDR1 and CDR2 from the germline V gene are SGHTA and FQGTGA. This CDR3 has 13 residues. V shed 5 bases and J 6 bases; nucleotides not matched to a gene: 3.

The chain is built from TRBV30 and TRBJ2-6, with TRBD2 identical over 7 bases. The CDR3 runs to 15 residues. J was trimmed by 0 bases and V by 5 bases; bases with no gene match: 4. Germline CDR1 GTSNPN, CDR2 SVGIG (reference sequence). The CDR3 DNA reads TGTGCCTGGGGGCGGGGGAGCTCTGGGGCCAACGTCCTGACTTTC. It encodes CAWGRGSSGANVLTF.

This clone showed up just a few times. The chain has TRBV19 and TRBJ2-6; no reliable D call. The length of the CDR3 is 18 residues. The germline V gene encodes CDR1 LNHDA and CDR2 SQIVND (reference sequence). Trimming took off 5 bases at V and 0 bases at J, with 17 bases between the two ends. The DNA of the CDR3 is TGTGCCAGTAGTCACGCTGGGCAGTTTTTCTCTGGGGCCAACGTCCTGACTTTC. Protein sequence: CASSHAGQFFSGANVLTF.

The chain uses TRBV11-2 and TRBJ2-2, with TRBD2 identical over 7 bases. This CDR3 has 14 residues. The V segment lost 5 bases and the J segment 7 bases; nucleotides outside the gene matches: 7. Germline CDR1 is SGHAT and CDR2 is FQNNGV. The CDR3 sequence: CASSPTSLHGELFF. As DNA, the CDR3 is TGTGCCAGCAGCCCGACTAGCTTGCACGGGGAGCTGTTTTTT.